The sequence of this TCR beta chain was determined in a study of tumor-infiltrating lymphocytes in primary liver carcinoma. This CDR3 comprises 14 residues. The V end was cut by 1 base, the J end by 5 bases, with 10 bases between. Germline-derived CDR1 and CDR2 are SGHRS and YFSETQ. As for this clonotype: With a much larger clone just one base away, this may be a read error.

Germline DNA was also extracted, and blood RNA derived from unsorted whole blood. TCR beta cDNA was reverse-transcribed from about 500 ng of total RNA. The reaction used a constant-region primer and ProtoScript II reverse transcriptase. Amplification in three nested multiplex PCR rounds with slightly modified ARM-PCR gave rise to TCR beta libraries. Both of the initial two PCR rounds ran for around 9 cycles and employed TRBV1-TRBV30 forward primers alongside a C-beta reverse primer. In TCRdb, the multiplex PCR reads were re-called with MiXCR into one record per CDR3 protein. The data hold about 330,000 distinct CDR3 sequences, with about two thirds observed a single time.

What was sequenced was peripheral blood. The rearrangement joins TRBV5-1 to TRBJ2-1; D ambiguous. The TCR originated in a man aged 35 to 55 with primary liver carcinoma and hepatitis B virus infection. In DNA form, the CDR3 reads TGCGCCAGCAGCTTGAGTCTGTCCCACAATGAGCAGTTCTTC. Its protein is CASSLSLSHNEQFF.